The count of the clone carrying this T cell receptor beta chain is one. Its specificity is not known. V trimming: 7 bases; J trimming: 5 bases; junction bases outside the gene matches: 13. CDR1 MGHRA and CDR2 YSYEKL come from the germline V gene. The CDR3 covers 15 residues. This entry is derived from a study of cytomegalovirus exposure and HLA in healthy donors. In the study overall: The 110 or so validation repertoires were produced on the same platform as the 500 to 800 repertoires of the first cohort. This was reported in a later analysis. Study conclusions and caveats: Cytomegalovirus status was reportedly diagnosed by the classifier with high specificity and sensitivity. The study flagged fewer than 200 TCR beta chains as cytomegalovirus-associated.

The donors were in the roughly 130-subject validation cohort, distinct from the approximately 700-subject first cohort. Assay used: immunoSEQ multiplex PCR; TCRdb lists only in-frame clones, some missing. The data contain hundreds of thousands of clones, about nine tenths of them singletons. The sequencing input was PBMCs. The source is a woman in her late teens or twenties in good health and CMV-seropositive. V gene TRBV4-1 combines with J gene TRBJ2-5; the match to TRBD1 covers 7 bases. The CDR3 is CASKYRDSMSETQYF. CDR3 DNA: TGCGCCAGCAAGTATCGGGACAGCATGAGTGAGACCCAGTACTTC.